The 14 T cell receptor beta chains presented below share a single source sample, sequenced in a study of cytomegalovirus exposure and HLA in healthy donors. Assay: immunoSEQ multiplex PCR; the TCRdb copy retains only in-frame clones and omits some. The sample consists of under 200,000 clones, around 80% of them appearing once. Input material: PBMCs. Every receptor here comes from a woman in her 30s in good health and CMV-seronegative.

CDR3 sequence reads: CASSPRQAANYGYTF. In DNA form, the CDR3 reads TGTGCCAGCAGCCCCAGACAGGCTGCTAACTATGGCTACACCTTC. This sequence joins TRBV28 and TRBJ1-2, with a possible D match to TRBD1 (6 bases). The V end lost 6 bases, the J end lost 0 bases, and 14 bases lay between the germline ends. In germline, CDR1 is MDHEN, CDR2 SYDVKM. The CDR3 consists of 15 residues.

V and J are TRBV5-1 and TRBJ2-7; tentative D call: TRBD1 (6 bases). V was cut by 4 bases and J by 1 base, with 12 bases left in between. From germline, CDR1 is SGHRS and CDR2 YFSETQ. The CDR3 runs 14 residues. CDR3 residues: CASSASQGSYEQYF. The CDR3 DNA reads as TGCGCCAGCAGCGCCTCACAGGGTTCCTACGAGCAGTACTTC. Drawing the rest from reference TRBV5-1 and TRBJ2-7, the complete variable domain is KAGVTQTPRYLIKTRGQQVTLSCSPISGHRSVSWYQQTPGQGLQFLFEYFSETQRNKGNFPGRFSGRQFSNSRSEMNVSTLELGDSALYLCASSASQGSYEQYFGPGTRLTVT.

J is TRBJ1-2 and V is TRBV7-9, with TRBD1 identical over 9 bases. Germline CDR1 reads SEHNR; CDR2 reads FQNEAQ (reference sequence). The V and J ends lost 1 base and 4 bases, in that order; junction bases with no gene match: 1. This CDR3 is 14 amino acids long. CDR3 region: CASSLEDRGYGYTF. CDR3 coding DNA: TGTGCCAGCAGCTTAGAGGACAGGGGCTATGGCTACACCTTC.

The chain carries TRBV2 and TRBJ2-7, with D possibly TRBD2 on 6 matching bases. V was clipped by 3 bases and J by 2 bases, with 17 bases between them. Germline CDR1 SNHLY, CDR2 FYNNEI. The CDR3 spans 16 residues. CDR3 DNA: TGTGCCAGCAGTGACCCCCTTTCCGGGGAGGCCTACGAGCAGTACTTC. Translated: CASSDPLSGEAYEQYF.

This clone was observed a few times. V and J are TRBV7-9 and TRBJ2-7; D gene ambiguous. CDR1 and CDR2 (germline): SEHNR, FQNEAQ (reference sequence). The length of the CDR3 is 13 residues. V lost 0 bases to trimming and J lost 1 base, with 4 bases between them. CDR3 residues: CASSLASSYEQYF. CDR3 nucleotides: TGTGCCAGCAGCTTAGCCAGTTCCTACGAGCAGTACTTC.

The rearrangement joins TRBV9 to TRBJ1-1; 8 nucleotides line up with TRBD1. The CDR3 is 12 amino acids. Germline V gene lookup returns CDR1 SGDLS and CDR2 YYNGEE. V shed 0 bases and J 10 bases; nucleotides not matched to a gene: 2. DNA of the CDR3: TGTGCCAGCAGCGTAGAACAGGGGGGAGCTTTCTTT. This translates into CASSVEQGGAFF.

The chain combines TRBV2 with TRBJ2-7, with D possibly TRBD2 on 6 matching bases. Trimming stripped 6 bases from V and 1 base from J, with 10 bases between. Germline lookup yields CDR1 SNHLY and CDR2 FYNNEI. CDR3 size: 13 residues. CDR3 bases: TGTGCCAGCAGGTCCGCGGGATCCTACGAGCAGTACTTC. The encoded protein is CASRSAGSYEQYF.

This chain uses TRBV27 with TRBJ2-3; 7 nucleotides align to TRBD1. The trim removed 1 base at V and 3 bases at J, leaving 4 bases unmatched. The CDR3 totals 15 residues. Germline V gene data show CDR1 as MNHEY and CDR2 as SMNVEV (reference sequence). CDR3 protein: CASSLWGQTTDTQYF. The CDR3, as DNA: TGTGCCAGCAGTTTATGGGGACAGACTACAGATACGCAGTATTTT.

The rearrangement links TRBV5-1 to TRBJ2-3; D may be TRBD2 (6 bases). The CDR3 covers 14 residues. CDR1 is SGHRS and CDR2 is YFSETQ in the germline V gene. Trimming shortened V by 4 bases and J by 3 bases, and 12 bases separated the two germline ends. CDR3 loop: CASSAGRMTDTQYF. In DNA form, the CDR3 reads TGCGCCAGCAGCGCAGGGAGGATGACAGATACGCAGTATTTT.

The CDR3 reads CASSSGTGLYNSPLHF. DNA for the CDR3: TGTGCCAGCAGTTCTGGGACAGGCCTCTATAATTCACCCCTCCACTTT. The V gene is TRBV27, the J gene TRBJ1-6, with 8 nucleotides matching TRBD1. J gave up 3 bases and V 4 bases, and 5 bases lay outside the gene matches. Germline CDR1 reads MNHEY; CDR2 reads SMNVEV (reference sequence). The CDR3 totals 16 residues.

In DNA form, the CDR3 reads TGTGCCAGCAGTTATTCGGGTTGGCACTCTGGAAACACCATATATTTT. Translating gives CASSYSGWHSGNTIYF. The chain is built from TRBV6-5 and TRBJ1-3; D not resolved. The ends were cut back, 3 bases at V and 0 bases at J, with 12 bases in the middle. This CDR3 is built from 16 residues. From germline, CDR1 is MNHEY and CDR2 SVGAGI.

The chain carries TRBV27 and TRBJ2-7; 7 nucleotides agree with TRBD1. The V segment lost 6 bases and the J segment 2 bases; nucleotides outside the gene matches: 7. Germline-derived CDR1 and CDR2 are MNHEY and SMNVEV (reference sequence). The CDR3 is 14 residues long. CDR3 region: CASRETGTTYEQYF. The CDR3 DNA sequence: TGTGCCAGCAGGGAGACAGGGACGACCTACGAGCAGTACTTC.

This clone occurred once. The chain couples TRBV18 to TRBJ2-7; TRBD1 agrees at 9 bases. The V gene end was trimmed by 3 bases and the J gene end by 2 bases; junction bases not matched to a gene: 5. The CDR3 sequence is 15 residues long. From germline, CDR1 is KGHSH and CDR2 LQKENI. CDR3 nucleotides: TGTGCCAGCTCACCCCGGACAGGGGATCCCTACGAGCAGTACTTC. Translated, it gives CASSPRTGDPYEQYF.

This rearrangement joins TRBV19 to TRBJ1-1; maybe TRBD1 (6 bases). Germline V gene data show CDR1 as LNHDA and CDR2 as SQIVND (reference sequence). Trimming pared 7 bases from V and 5 bases from J, leaving 23 bases between. The CDR3 is 16 residues long. This CDR3 is CASKVLMRGQGTEAFF. As DNA, the CDR3 is TGTGCCAGTAAGGTATTGATGAGGGGACAAGGGACTGAAGCTTTCTTT.